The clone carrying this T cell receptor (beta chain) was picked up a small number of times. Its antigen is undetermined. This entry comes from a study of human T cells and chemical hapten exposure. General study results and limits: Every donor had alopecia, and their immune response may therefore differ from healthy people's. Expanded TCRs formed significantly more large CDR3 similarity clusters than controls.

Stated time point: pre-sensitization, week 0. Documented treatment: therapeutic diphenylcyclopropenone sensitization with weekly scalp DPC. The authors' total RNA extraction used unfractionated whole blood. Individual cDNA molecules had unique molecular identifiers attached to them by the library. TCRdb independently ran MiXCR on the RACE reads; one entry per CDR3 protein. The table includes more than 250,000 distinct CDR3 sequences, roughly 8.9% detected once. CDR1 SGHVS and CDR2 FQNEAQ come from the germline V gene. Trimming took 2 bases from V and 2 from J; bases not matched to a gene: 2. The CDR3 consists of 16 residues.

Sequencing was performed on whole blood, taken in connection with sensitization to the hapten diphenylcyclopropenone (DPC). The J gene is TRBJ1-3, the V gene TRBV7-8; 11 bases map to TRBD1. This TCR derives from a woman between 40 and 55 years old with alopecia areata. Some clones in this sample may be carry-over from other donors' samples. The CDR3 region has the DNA TGTGCCAGCAGCTTACTGGGACAGGGGGCTGGAAACACCATATATTTT. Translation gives CASSLLGQGAGNTIYF.